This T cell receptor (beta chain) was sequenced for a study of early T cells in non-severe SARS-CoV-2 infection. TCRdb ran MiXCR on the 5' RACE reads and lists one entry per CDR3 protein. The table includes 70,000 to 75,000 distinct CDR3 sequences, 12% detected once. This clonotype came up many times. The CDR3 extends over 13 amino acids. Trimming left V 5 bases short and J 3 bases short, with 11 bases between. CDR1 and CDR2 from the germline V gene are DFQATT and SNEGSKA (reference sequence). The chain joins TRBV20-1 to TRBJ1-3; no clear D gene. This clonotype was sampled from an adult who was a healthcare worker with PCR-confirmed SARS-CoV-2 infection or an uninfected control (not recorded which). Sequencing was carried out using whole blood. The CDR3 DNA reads TGCAGTGCTGCCCGGGGAGTTGGAAACACCATATATTTT. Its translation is CSAARGVGNTIYF.